This T cell receptor (beta chain) was retrieved from a study of shared clonotypes between healthy human individuals. Study conclusions and caveats: Though the depth was large, rarefaction showed that sorted-subset sequencing was incomplete.

Deep was the level at which the assay was run. Authors' methods: Junction-only sequences without quality scores came from ImmunoSEQ, so filtering differed. Sequencing was performed with immunoSEQ multiplex PCR; in TCRdb, only in-frame clones are kept and a portion is missing. For V, J and clone size, that table is used; D and trimming come from the DNA. The table includes hundreds of thousands of clones, around 96% detected once. As to this clone: Its antigen is currently unknown.

Positively selected for CCR7, the CD45RO-negative cells used as naive CD8 cells excluded terminally differentiated effector memory CD45RA+ cells. V shed 5 bases and J 5 bases; nucleotides not matched to a gene: 10. Looked up from germline, CDR1 is SEHNR and CDR2 is FQNEAQ (reference sequence). The CDR3 has 16 residues. This clonotype was obtained from a man aged 25 to 40 in good health. The chain carries TRBV7-9 and TRBJ2-3; 10 bases line up with TRBD2. Sequenced sample: naive CD8+ T cells sorted from blood. CDR3 sequence: CASSRPSGRALDTQYF. The CDR3 bases are TGTGCCAGCAGCCGCCCGAGCGGGAGGGCCTTAGATACGCAGTATTTT.